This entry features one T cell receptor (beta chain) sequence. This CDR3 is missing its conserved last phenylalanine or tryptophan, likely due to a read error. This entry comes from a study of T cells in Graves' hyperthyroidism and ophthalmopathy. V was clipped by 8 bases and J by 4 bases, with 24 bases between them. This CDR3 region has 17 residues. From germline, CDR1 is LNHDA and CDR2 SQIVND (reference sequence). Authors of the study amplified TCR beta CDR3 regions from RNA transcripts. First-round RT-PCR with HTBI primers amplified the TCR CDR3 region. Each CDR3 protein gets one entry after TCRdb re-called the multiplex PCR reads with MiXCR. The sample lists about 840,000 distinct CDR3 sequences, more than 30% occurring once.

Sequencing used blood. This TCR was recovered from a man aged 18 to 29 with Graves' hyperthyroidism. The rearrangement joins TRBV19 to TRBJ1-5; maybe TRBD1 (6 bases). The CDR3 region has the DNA TGTGCCAGTTTAGGTAGAGGTGGACAGCTGGAAAATCAGCCCCAGCATCTT. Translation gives CASLGRGGQLENQPQHL.